The clone carrying this TCR beta chain was counted a single time. Antigen: not known. The sample comes from a study of OX40 agonist ivuxolimab in advanced cancers. The wider study: The treatment was a fully human IgG2 OX40 agonist, ivuxolimab. Past anti-PD-1, anti-PD-L1 or anti-CTLA-4 therapy was accepted, and roughly 42% had received some. Three patients got partial responses; one had hepatocellular carcinoma and two had cutaneous melanoma.

Per germline, CDR1 SGHNT and CDR2 YYREEE (reference sequence). V was clipped by 0 bases and J by 3 bases; unmatched bases: 2. CDR3 length: 15 amino acids. Study observations and caveats: CD4+ and CD8+ T cells in blood underwent clonal expansion by week 6 at 0.1 to 3.0 mg/kg.

The table came from immunoSEQ multiplex PCR; TCRdb's copy has only in-frame clones and leaves some out. The repertoire holds around 99,000 clones, with roughly 90% as singletons. The receptor's source is an adult with an advanced solid tumor such as melanoma, head and neck, liver or kidney cancer. The V call is TRBV5-4, the J call TRBJ1-3; 8 bases match TRBD1. The sample consisted of CD4+ or CD8+ T cells sorted from blood, taken in a trial of the OX40 agonist ivuxolimab. The CDR3 DNA is TGTGCCAGCAGCTTGGCAGGGGGCGGTGGAAACACCATATATTTT. Protein product: CASSLAGGGGNTIYF.